This T cell receptor (beta chain) is from a study of neurological immune-mediated disorders. Broader study findings: No CDR3 amino acid sequences were shared by expanded clones across subjects, suggesting private repertoires in all groups.

Time point indicated: longitudinal time-point 3. Over 190 million TCR-beta sequences (from 15-18 subjects) were yielded by each sequencing run. In TCRdb, the 5' RACE reads were re-called with MiXCR into one record per CDR3 protein. The sample carries roughly 45,000 distinct CDR3 sequences, approximately 13% recorded once. Notes on this clonotype: The antigen is not known.

CDR3 length equals 15 residues. CDR1 is DFQATT, CDR2 SNEGSKA, per germline (reference sequence). V lost 3 bases, J lost 2 bases, and 3 bases stayed unmatched. Sequences were obtained from PBMCs. The receptor comes from a man aged 25 to 45 in good health. This sequence joins TRBV20-1 and TRBJ2-1; 11 nucleotides agree with TRBD2. CDR3 region: CSARGLAETYNEQFF. CDR3 nucleotides: TGCAGTGCTAGGGGACTAGCGGAGACCTACAATGAGCAGTTCTTC.